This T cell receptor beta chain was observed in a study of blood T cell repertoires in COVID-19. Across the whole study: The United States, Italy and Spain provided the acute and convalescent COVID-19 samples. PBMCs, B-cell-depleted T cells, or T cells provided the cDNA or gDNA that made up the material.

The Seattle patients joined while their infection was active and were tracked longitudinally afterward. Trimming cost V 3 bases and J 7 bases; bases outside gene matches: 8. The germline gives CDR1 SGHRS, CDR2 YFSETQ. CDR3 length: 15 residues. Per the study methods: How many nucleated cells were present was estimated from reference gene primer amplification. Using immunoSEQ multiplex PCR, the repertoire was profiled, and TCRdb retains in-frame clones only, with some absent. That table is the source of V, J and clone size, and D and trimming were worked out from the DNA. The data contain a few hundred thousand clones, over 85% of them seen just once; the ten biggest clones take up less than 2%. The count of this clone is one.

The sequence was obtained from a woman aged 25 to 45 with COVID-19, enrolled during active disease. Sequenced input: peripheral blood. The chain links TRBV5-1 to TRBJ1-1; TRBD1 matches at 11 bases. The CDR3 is CASSWTGQGDSEAFF. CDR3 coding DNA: TGCGCCAGCAGCTGGACGGGACAGGGGGACAGTGAAGCTTTCTTT. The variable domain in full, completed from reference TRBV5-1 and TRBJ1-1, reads KAGVTQTPRYLIKTRGQQVTLSCSPISGHRSVSWYQQTPGQGLQFLFEYFSETQRNKGNFPGRFSGRQFSNSRSEMNVSTLELGDSALYLCASSWTGQGDSEAFFGQGTRLTVV.